One sample yielded the 26 T cell receptor beta chains listed below, sequenced in a study of beta chain features in type 1 diabetes. General study points: Within each of all four CD4+ subsets, Type 1 diabetes patients had TCRB CDR3s that were moderately but significantly shorter.

All of the isolated RNA was reverse transcribed, so expressed TCRB transcripts were sequenced. The data were produced by immunoSEQ multiplex PCR, yet TCRdb's version contains in-frame clones alone and is incomplete. The sample holds around 140,000 clones, around 9% seen once. Antigen specificity for these receptors is unknown. Sequenced material: central memory CD4+ T cells from blood. All receptors come from a man aged 25-40 years with type 1 diabetes.

By its share, this clone is medium-sized. As DNA, the CDR3 is TGCAGCGTTTACAAGACAGGGGGAGCTTTCTTT. Translated: CSVYKTGGAFF. The chain recombines TRBV29-1 with TRBJ1-1; 9 bases are a match to TRBD1. CDR1 SQVTM and CDR2 ANQGSEA come from the germline V gene. The CDR3 spans 11 residues. Germline trimming cut 5 bases from V and 10 bases from J; bases unmatched to any gene: 5. Variable domain in full (rest from reference TRBV29-1 and TRBJ1-1): SAVISQKPSRDICQRGTSLTIQCQVDSQVTMMFWYRQQPGQSLTLIATANQGSEATYESGFVIDKFPISRPNLTFSTLTVSNMSPEDSSIYLCSVYKTGGAFFGQGTRLTVV.

This clone was counted a few times. V is TRBV7-2 and J is TRBJ1-4, with D tentatively TRBD1 (5 bases). The CDR3 is made up of 16 amino acids. Trimming removed 1 base from V and 8 bases from J, with 17 bases in between. CDR1 and CDR2 (germline): SGHTA, FQGNSA. In nucleotides, the CDR3 is TGTGCCAGCAGCTTAGGAACAGACAGTGGAGGGGAAAAACTGTTTTTT. This gives the protein CASSLGTDSGGEKLFF.

The chain recombines TRBV6-5 with TRBJ2-1, with D possibly matching TRBD1 (6 bases). Germline assignment: CDR1 MNHEY and CDR2 SVGAGI. Trimming removed 10 bases at V and 3 bases at J, with 10 bases between. The CDR3 is 12 amino acids. CDR3 DNA: TGTGCCACCGGGACACACTACAATGAGCAGTTCTTC. Its protein product is CATGTHYNEQFF.

This clone was seen a few times. The V and J genes are TRBV7-2 and TRBJ2-1; D unclear. CDR1 and CDR2 from the germline V gene are SGHTA and FQGNSA. Trimming took 1 base from V and 8 from J, leaving 3 bases between them. CDR3 length: 11 amino acids. CDR3 nucleotide sequence: TGTGCCAGCAGCTTAGTCTATGAGCAGTTCTTC. It yields the protein CASSLVYEQFF.

The table lists this clone with a few counts. V gene TRBV5-4 combines with J gene TRBJ2-5; D is possibly TRBD1 (5 bases). The CDR3 is 13 amino acids. Germline CDR1 reads SGHNT; CDR2 reads YYREEE (reference sequence). Trimming took off 5 bases at V and 5 bases at J, with 13 bases between the two ends. The CDR3 here is CASSPTVGETQYF. The DNA for the CDR3 is TGTGCCAGCAGTCCGACAGTGGGGGAGACCCAGTACTTC.

This clone appeared a few times. The CDR3 sequence: CASSFLSGQGSTEAFF. CDR3 nucleotides: TGTGCCAGCAGTTTTCTTTCCGGACAGGGCTCCACTGAAGCTTTCTTT. The chain links TRBV6-5 to TRBJ1-1; TRBD1 aligns across 8 bases. CDR3 length: 16 residues. With V trimmed by 4 bases and J by 4 bases, 11 bases remained unmatched. Germline V gene sequence: CDR1 MNHEY, CDR2 SVGAGI.

This chain connects TRBV25-1 to TRBJ1-4; 7 positions agree with TRBD1. The CDR3 is 15 amino acids. V was clipped by 2 bases and J by 7 bases; unmatched bases: 7. Per germline, CDR1 MGHDK and CDR2 SYGVNS. CDR3 residues: CASSEGGTAGEKLFF. CDR3 DNA sequence: TGTGCCAGCAGTGAAGGGGGGACAGCGGGTGAAAAACTGTTTTTT.

This clone has just a few counts. The gene calls are TRBV4-3 and TRBJ1-2; D gene unclear. Deletions cut 0 bases from V and 4 bases from J, with 6 bases between. The CDR3 sequence is 13 residues long. The germline V gene encodes CDR1 LGHNA and CDR2 YSLEER. CDR3 sequence: CASSQDNSYGYTF. As DNA, the CDR3 is TGCGCCAGCAGCCAAGATAACAGCTATGGCTACACCTTC.

The rearrangement links TRBV6-5 to TRBJ1-5; 9 nucleotides align to TRBD1. CDR3 size: 15 residues. Germline loops: CDR1 MNHEY, CDR2 SVGAGI. V was clipped by 0 bases and J by 7 bases; unmatched bases: 4. DNA for the CDR3: TGTGCCAGCAGTTACTCGGGACAGGGTGGGCAGCCCCAGCATTTT. The encoded protein is CASSYSGQGGQPQHF.

In this sample, this clone turned up once. The chain is built from TRBV21-1 and TRBJ1-5; TRBD1 is the table's D call, not checked against the DNA. TRBV21-1 is annotated as a pseudogene. CDR3 size: 14 residues. CDR3 bases: TGTGCCAGCAGCAAAGTCAGGGGCAATCAGCCCCAGCATTTT. As protein: CASSKVRGNQPQHF.

The rearrangement links TRBV12-5 to TRBJ2-5; 9 bases are a match to TRBD1. The CDR3 totals 17 residues. Germline V gene data show CDR1 as LGHNT and CDR2 as FRNRAP. V shed 0 bases and J 5 bases; nucleotides not matched to a gene: 10. CDR3 bases: TGTGCTAGTGGTTTGGTAATATCGGACAGGGGACGGGAGACCCAGTACTTC. It codes for CASGLVISDRGRETQYF.

This clone has just a few counts. The chain combines TRBV5-1 with TRBJ2-5; the D gene is possibly TRBD1 (7 bases). V lost 0 bases and J lost 2, with 17 bases in between. Germline CDR1 is SGHRS and CDR2 is YFSETQ. The CDR3 extends over 17 amino acids. In DNA, the CDR3 is TGCGCCAGCAGCTTGGGACAGGGAGGAGGAAGGCAAGAGACCCAGTACTTC. Translated: CASSLGQGGGRQETQYF. The full variable domain, rest sourced from reference TRBV5-1 and TRBJ2-5, is KAGVTQTPRYLIKTRGQQVTLSCSPISGHRSVSWYQQTPGQGLQFLFEYFSETQRNKGNFPGRFSGRQFSNSRSEMNVSTLELGDSALYLCASSLGQGGGRQETQYFGPGTRLLVL.

The chain carries TRBV14 and TRBJ1-1; 8 nucleotides match TRBD1. CDR1 and CDR2 (germline): SGHDN, FVKESK. The length of the CDR3 is 17 residues. J gave up 0 bases and V 4 bases, and 10 bases lay outside the gene matches. The CDR3 nucleotides read TGTGCCAGCAGCCGTCCAGGGACAGGAACTATGAACACTGAAGCTTTCTTT. Its protein is CASSRPGTGTMNTEAFF.

In its sample, this clone was seen a few times. This clone may be a read error of a much larger clone one base away. The chain employs TRBV4-2 and TRBJ2-7, with 7 bases that match TRBD1. V dropped 4 bases and J dropped 5; count of bases not matched to a gene: 2. This CDR3 region has 12 residues. Germline assignment: CDR1 LGHNA and CDR2 YNFKEQ. CDR3 DNA sequence: TGTGCCAGCAGCCTTACAGGGGACGAGCAGTACTTC. It specifies CASSLTGDEQYF.

The V and J genes are TRBV30 and TRBJ2-5, with D perhaps matching TRBD1 (6 bases). V gave up 2 bases and J gave up 7 bases, with 17 bases separating them. The CDR3 is 14 residues long. Germline CDR1 GTSNPN, CDR2 SVGIG (reference sequence). CDR3 sequence: CAWSHRAARRTQYF. CDR3 coding DNA: TGTGCCTGGAGTCACAGGGCGGCACGCCGGACCCAGTACTTC.

This clone was seen a handful of times. The V gene is TRBV10-2, the J gene TRBJ2-3, with no clear D. The CDR3 totals 13 residues. Germline V gives CDR1 WSHSY, CDR2 SAAADI. The ends were cut back, 7 bases at V and 8 bases at J, with 16 bases in the middle. CDR3 in DNA: TGCGCCAGCACTCCCGGCTTAAGGAGTACGCAGTATTTT. This translates into CASTPGLRSTQYF.

The chain couples TRBV11-2 to TRBJ2-1; 10 bases match TRBD2. The CDR3 is 17 amino acids. CDR1 SGHAT and CDR2 FQNNGV come from the germline V gene. The V segment lost 2 bases and the J segment 2 bases; nucleotides outside the gene matches: 6. The CDR3 spells CASSLNSGGAAYNEQFF. CDR3 sequence (DNA): TGTGCCAGCAGCTTAAACAGCGGGGGGGCAGCCTACAATGAGCAGTTCTTC.

The rearrangement links TRBV5-4 to TRBJ2-1, with 10 bases matching TRBD1. CDR1 is SGHNT, CDR2 YYREEE, per germline (reference sequence). The junction had 8 bases not matched to a gene; V was cut back by 6 bases and J by 5 bases. The CDR3 covers 15 residues. CDR3 amino acids: CASTLSGTGDNEQFF. The CDR3 DNA sequence: TGTGCCAGCACCCTTTCCGGGACAGGGGACAATGAGCAGTTCTTC.

The chain carries TRBV9 and TRBJ2-7, with D maybe TRBD1 (5 bases). Germline CDR1 reads SGDLS; CDR2 reads YYNGEE. The CDR3 has 13 amino acids. Deletions cut 3 bases from V and 3 bases from J, with 10 bases between. The CDR3 loop reads CASSADKDYEQYF. DNA of the CDR3: TGTGCCAGCAGCGCGGACAAGGACTACGAGCAGTACTTC.

The rearrangement links TRBV4-1 to TRBJ1-1; TRBD1 agrees at 7 bases. The germline CDR1 and CDR2 sequences are MGHRA and YSYEKL. V was pared by 3 bases and J by 3 bases, with 10 bases of the junction left unmatched. There are 16 residues in the CDR3. The CDR3 spells CASSQGPGQRDTEAFF. The CDR3 DNA reads TGCGCCAGCAGCCAGGGACCGGGACAGAGGGACACTGAAGCTTTCTTT.

The chain's CDR3 is CASSFHEGLQPQHF. CDR3 DNA sequence: TGTGCCAGCAGCTTCCACGAGGGTCTGCAGCCCCAGCATTTT. The chain employs TRBV7-2 and TRBJ1-5; D uncertain. Germline V gives CDR1 SGHTA, CDR2 FQGNSA. V was pared by 3 bases and J by 7 bases, with 13 bases between. CDR3 length equals 14 residues. The complete variable domain, with remaining parts taken from reference TRBV7-2 and TRBJ1-5, reads GAGVSQSPSNKVTEKGKDVELRCDPISGHTALYWYRQSLGQGLEFLIYFQGNSAPDKSGLPSDRFSAERTGGSVSTLTIQRTQQEDSAVYLCASSFHEGLQPQHFGDGTRLSIL.

V gene TRBV5-5 combines with J gene TRBJ2-5; the match to TRBD2 covers 9 bases. The trim removed 6 bases at V and 1 base at J, leaving 7 bases unmatched. CDR3 length: 15 residues. Germline V gene lookup returns CDR1 SGHKS and CDR2 YYEKEE (reference sequence). CDR3 loop: CASKGTSSFQETQYF. In nucleotides, the CDR3 is TGTGCCAGCAAAGGGACTAGCAGCTTCCAAGAGACCCAGTACTTC.

The chain is built from TRBV6-5 and TRBJ2-1; possibly TRBD2 for D (6 bases). V gave up 3 bases and J gave up 9 bases, with 18 bases separating them. Germline V gene lookup returns CDR1 MNHEY and CDR2 SVGAGI. The CDR3 loop spans 15 amino acids. The CDR3 bases are TGTGCCAGCAGTTATGAGGCGGGGTTGCCCGGTGAGCAGTTCTTC. This sequence encodes CASSYEAGLPGEQFF.

This clone appeared a few times. The chain recombines TRBV30 with TRBJ1-1, with D unresolved. Trimming took off 1 base at V and 6 bases at J, with 12 bases between the two ends. CDR1 is GTSNPN, CDR2 SVGIG, per germline (reference sequence). The CDR3 extends over 13 amino acids. The CDR3 DNA reads TGTGCCTGGAGTGACGCCCTCGGGGCTGAAGCTTTCTTT. Translating it yields CAWSDALGAEAFF.

This chain uses TRBV4-3 with TRBJ2-2; 15 bases are shared with TRBD2. Germline lookup yields CDR1 LGHNA and CDR2 YSLEER. After removal of 4 bases from V and 5 bases from J, the junction contained 11 bases not matched to a gene. The CDR3 extends over 19 amino acids. The CDR3 region is CASSPTSGLAGGGTGELFF. DNA for the CDR3: TGCGCCAGCAGCCCTACCTCGGGACTAGCGGGGGGAGGGACCGGGGAGCTGTTTTTT.

This clone showed up just a few times. The rearrangement uses TRBV5-4 and TRBJ1-6, with TRBD1 matching over 10 bases. Trimming removed 3 bases from V and 10 bases from J; junction bases left unmatched: 7. The CDR3 runs to 15 residues. Germline CDR1 SGHNT, CDR2 YYREEE (reference sequence). Here the CDR3 reads CASSSSGTGESPLHF. In DNA, the CDR3 is TGTGCCAGCAGCTCCTCCGGGACAGGGGAGTCACCCCTCCACTTT.